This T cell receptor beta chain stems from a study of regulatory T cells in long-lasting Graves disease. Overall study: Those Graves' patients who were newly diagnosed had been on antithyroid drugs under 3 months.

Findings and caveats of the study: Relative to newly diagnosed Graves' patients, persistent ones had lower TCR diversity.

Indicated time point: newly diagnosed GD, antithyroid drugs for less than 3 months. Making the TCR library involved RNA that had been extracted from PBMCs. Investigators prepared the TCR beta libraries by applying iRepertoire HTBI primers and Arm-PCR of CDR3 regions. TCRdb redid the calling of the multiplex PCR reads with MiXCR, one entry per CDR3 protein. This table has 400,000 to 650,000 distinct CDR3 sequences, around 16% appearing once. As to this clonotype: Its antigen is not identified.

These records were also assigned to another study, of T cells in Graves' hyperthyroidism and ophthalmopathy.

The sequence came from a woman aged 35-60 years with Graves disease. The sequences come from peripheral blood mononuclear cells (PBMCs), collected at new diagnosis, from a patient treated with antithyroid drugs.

The CDR3 loop reads CSARSELAVAYNEQFF. The CDR3 bases are TGCAGTGCTAGATCGGAGCTAGCGGTGGCCTACAATGAGCAGTTCTTC. This rearrangement joins TRBV20-1 to TRBJ2-1; TRBD2 agrees at 7 bases. Trimming cost V 2 bases and J 2 bases; bases outside gene matches: 9. The CDR3 contains 16 residues. CDR1 is DFQATT and CDR2 is SNEGSKA in the germline V gene (reference sequence).